These 23 T cell receptor beta chains were all obtained from the same sample, sequenced in a study of PD-1 blockade in classical Hodgkin lymphoma. Clones were sequenced by immunoSEQ multiplex PCR, and TCRdb holds only the in-frame ones, with some missing. The sample holds about 39,000 clones, approximately 91% seen once. Brentuximab vedotin exposure varied, and every patient relapsed after autologous stem cell transplantation. Sequenced here: peripheral blood mononuclear cells (PBMCs), sampled at baseline. The receptors were gathered from a human donor with classical Hodgkin lymphoma.

The chain joins TRBV6-1 to TRBJ1-3; the D gene is possibly TRBD1 (5 bases). Germline CDR1 is MNHNS and CDR2 is SASEGT. This CDR3 spans 15 amino acids. V lost 4 bases and J lost 1, with 11 bases in between. In DNA, the CDR3 is TGTGCCAGCAGTGCCTTGACAGTATCTGGAAACACCATATATTTT. It is translated as CASSALTVSGNTIYF.

The V gene is TRBV7-3, the J gene TRBJ1-2; 7 positions agree with TRBD1. Germline V CDR1 and CDR2: SGHTA, FQGTGA. The junction had 12 bases not matched to a gene; V was cut back by 4 bases and J by 7 bases. This CDR3 spans 15 amino acids. The CDR3 DNA sequence: TGTGCCAGCAGCTCGACATCGACAGGGCGGGGTGGCTACACCTTC. It yields the protein CASSSTSTGRGGYTF. Complete variable domain (other parts from reference TRBV7-3 and TRBJ1-2): GAGVSQTPSNKVTEKGKYVELRCDPISGHTALYWYRQSLGQGPEFLIYFQGTGAADDSGLPNDRFFAVRPEGSVSTLKIQRTERGDSAVYLCASSSTSTGRGGYTFGSGTRLTVV.

The chain carries TRBV29-1 and TRBJ1-1; D gene uncertain. The V gene lost 5 bases and the J gene lost 1 base, with 11 bases spanning the gap. The CDR3 has 13 amino acids. Germline CDR1 reads SQVTM; CDR2 reads ANQGSEA. The CDR3 here is CSVTWQPNTEAFF. The CDR3 DNA is TGCAGCGTTACTTGGCAGCCGAACACTGAAGCTTTCTTT.

This chain joins TRBV2 and TRBJ1-2; 7 bases align to TRBD1. Germline lookup yields CDR1 SNHLY and CDR2 FYNNEI. The CDR3 totals 16 residues. The junction had 9 bases not matched to a gene; V was cut back by 2 bases and J by 3 bases. CDR3 DNA sequence: TGTGCCAGCAGTGAATCCCGGACAGGTCTTTACTATGGCTACACCTTC. It encodes CASSESRTGLYYGYTF.

The chain couples TRBV9 to TRBJ1-3, with TRBD1 matching 9 bases. V was clipped by 5 bases and J by 4 bases; unmatched bases: 19. The CDR3 is 19 residues long. Germline CDR1 SGDLS, CDR2 YYNGEE. CDR3 protein: CASSLRGTGNPSRGNTIYF. CDR3 bases: TGTGCCAGCAGTCTGAGAGGGACAGGGAACCCTTCGCGCGGAAACACCATATATTTT.

V and J are TRBV5-1 and TRBJ1-4, with TRBD1 as a possible D gene (5 bases). This CDR3 spans 14 amino acids. Germline CDR1 SGHRS, CDR2 YFSETQ. V was shortened by 7 bases and J by 8 bases, with 18 bases between the two germline ends. CDR3 region: CASRGDGATEKLFF. The CDR3 DNA is TGCGCCAGCCGAGGGGATGGGGCTACGGAAAAACTGTTTTTT.

The chain uses TRBV28 and TRBJ1-1, with a weak D call TRBD1 (5 bases). V dropped 3 bases and J dropped 0 bases, with 11 bases sitting between them. The germline V gene encodes CDR1 MDHEN and CDR2 SYDVKM. The CDR3 length is 15 residues. CDR3 amino acids: CASSLGLSMNTEAFF. DNA of the CDR3: TGTGCCAGCAGTTTGGGGCTTTCGATGAACACTGAAGCTTTCTTT.

This clone showed up just once. The gene calls are TRBV27 and TRBJ2-7; TRBD2 might be the D (7 bases). This CDR3 comprises 15 residues. V was shortened by 2 bases and J by 3 bases, with 14 bases between the two germline ends. CDR1 MNHEY and CDR2 SMNVEV come from the germline V gene (reference sequence). The CDR3 DNA reads as TGTGCCAGCAGTTTAAACGGGGGGCACTTCTACGAGCAGTACTTC. Translating gives CASSLNGGHFYEQYF.

This rearrangement joins TRBV5-1 to TRBJ1-1; weak D call: TRBD1 (5 bases). The CDR3 is made up of 15 amino acids. Germline-derived CDR1 and CDR2 are SGHRS and YFSETQ. Between the trimmed V and J ends, which lost 6 bases and 2 bases, there was a span of 17 bases. The CDR3 is CASKGQTVSNTEAFF. The CDR3 DNA reads TGCGCCAGCAAGGGCCAGACAGTTAGTAACACTGAAGCTTTCTTT.

By frequency in the sample, this clone is large. The sample has other DNA sequences that encode this CDR3 too. The CDR3 bases are TGCAGTGCCCAGGAAAACGAGCAGTACTTC. This encodes CSAQENEQYF. The chain has TRBV20-1 and TRBJ2-7; D is undetermined. Germline loops: CDR1 DFQATT, CDR2 SNEGSKA (reference sequence). Trimming stripped 6 bases from V and 5 bases from J, with 8 bases between. The CDR3 totals 10 residues.

This clone has only a few counts. The gene calls are TRBV27 and TRBJ2-1, with 10 bases lining up with TRBD2. The ends lost 3 bases at V and 9 bases at J; junction bases unmatched: 8. The CDR3 is made up of 15 amino acids. CDR1 MNHEY and CDR2 SMNVEV come from the germline V gene (reference sequence). The CDR3 coding sequence is TGTGCCAGCAGTTTTTTGCCTAGCGGGAGTGTTGAGCAGTTCTTC. Protein product: CASSFLPSGSVEQFF.

V gene TRBV28 combines with J gene TRBJ2-3; D is ambiguous. V gave up 3 bases and J gave up 3 bases, with 4 bases separating them. Germline-derived CDR1 and CDR2 are MDHEN and SYDVKM. The CDR3 consists of 12 residues. The CDR3 region is CASSFDTDTQYF. Written as DNA, the CDR3 is TGTGCCAGCAGTTTTGATACAGATACGCAGTATTTT.

The chain uses TRBV7-9 and TRBJ1-1; D is possibly TRBD1 (6 bases). V gave up 1 base and J gave up 6 bases, with 9 bases separating them. Per germline, CDR1 SEHNR and CDR2 FQNEAQ (reference sequence). This CDR3 has 13 amino acids. The CDR3 DNA reads TGTGCCAGCAGCTTAGAGACAGGACCTGAAGCTTTCTTT. Translating gives CASSLETGPEAFF.

The chain links TRBV5-1 to TRBJ1-3; 9 bases line up with TRBD1. This CDR3 is built from 15 residues. Germline V gene data show CDR1 as SGHRS and CDR2 as YFSETQ. The junction had 10 bases not matched to a gene; V was cut back by 4 bases and J by 8 bases. CDR3 bases: TGCGCCAGCAGCCCCGGGACAGGGACGACGCACACCATATATTTT. Translating it yields CASSPGTGTTHTIYF. The full variable domain, completed using reference TRBV5-1 and TRBJ1-3, is KAGVTQTPRYLIKTRGQQVTLSCSPISGHRSVSWYQQTPGQGLQFLFEYFSETQRNKGNFPGRFSGRQFSNSRSEMNVSTLELGDSALYLCASSPGTGTTHTIYFGEGSWLTVV.

The rearrangement links TRBV15 to TRBJ2-3; D unresolved. The V and J ends lost 4 bases and 1 base respectively, with 15 bases between them. Looked up from germline, CDR1 is LNHNV and CDR2 is YYDKDF (reference sequence). The CDR3 is made up of 16 amino acids. The CDR3 region is CATSTGPPPGTDTQYF. In DNA form, the CDR3 reads TGTGCCACCAGCACTGGACCCCCTCCAGGCACAGATACGCAGTATTTT.

This clone is labeled as medium-sized (0.01 to 0.1%). The chain combines TRBV5-1 with TRBJ1-5, with a tentative D call TRBD1 (6 bases). Deletions cut 4 bases from V and 5 bases from J, with 10 bases between. This CDR3 has 13 amino acids. Germline assignment: CDR1 SGHRS and CDR2 YFSETQ. The CDR3 DNA reads TGCGCCAGCAGCGCCTCAGGGGATCAGCCCCAGCATTTT. Translating gives CASSASGDQPQHF.

The chain uses TRBV5-1 and TRBJ2-1; unclear D gene. CDR1 SGHRS and CDR2 YFSETQ come from the germline V gene. Trimming pared 6 bases from V and 0 bases from J, leaving 7 bases between. The CDR3 length is 13 residues. This CDR3 reads CASTLYSYNEQFF. As DNA, the CDR3 is TGCGCCAGCACGCTATACTCCTACAATGAGCAGTTCTTC.

The chain links TRBV5-4 to TRBJ2-5, with 9 bases that match TRBD2. CDR1 SGHNT and CDR2 YYREEE come from the germline V gene (reference sequence). Trimming took 1 base from V and 4 from J; bases not matched to a gene: 8. The CDR3 length is 16 residues. DNA for the CDR3: TGTGCCAGCAGCTTGCCCGGGCTAGCGGGAACAGAGACCCAGTACTTC. Encoded protein: CASSLPGLAGTETQYF. Complete variable domain (other parts from reference TRBV5-4 and TRBJ2-5): ETGVTQSPTHLIKTRGQQVTLRCSSQSGHNTVSWYQQALGQGPQFIFQYYREEENGRGNFPPRFSGLQFPNYSSELNVNALELDDSALYLCASSLPGLAGTETQYFGPGTRLLVL.

The chain joins TRBV7-6 to TRBJ2-2; D not certain. The V gene's germline CDR1 is SGHVS and CDR2 FNYEAQ. V was pared by 4 bases and J by 4 bases, with 10 bases between. The CDR3 sequence is 14 residues long. CDR3 bases: TGTGCCAGCAGCTCCGTCGGTAGCACCGGGGAGCTGTTTTTT. Translated: CASSSVGSTGELFF.

The genes are TRBV6-1 and TRBJ2-7; 12 bases are a match to TRBD2. Unmatched junction bases numbered 6, after V lost 1 base and J lost 2 bases. CDR3 length: 17 residues. In germline, CDR1 is MNHNS, CDR2 SASEGT. The CDR3 DNA is TGTGCCAGCAGTGAAGACGGACTAGCGGGGACCCCCTACGAGCAGTACTTC. Translated, it gives CASSEDGLAGTPYEQYF.

Written as DNA, the CDR3 is TGCGCCAGCAGCTCGGGTCGGGTGGGGATCTCCTACGAGCAGTACTTC. It specifies CASSSGRVGISYEQYF. The J gene is TRBJ2-7, the V gene TRBV5-1; D not certain. Looked up from germline, CDR1 is SGHRS and CDR2 is YFSETQ. The CDR3 length is 16 residues. The V and J ends lost 3 bases and 0 bases respectively, with 16 bases between them.

The rearrangement joins TRBV5-3 to TRBJ2-5, with 7 bases identical to TRBD2. TRBV5-3 is designated an ORF whose function remains uncertain. This CDR3 has 13 amino acids. With 2 bases clipped from V and 5 bases from J, the junction kept 3 bases outside the gene matches. The CDR3 loop is CARSFNGGETQYF. DNA of the CDR3: TGTGCCAGAAGCTTTAACGGGGGGGAGACCCAGTACTTC.

This clone appeared a single time. V gene TRBV19 combines with J gene TRBJ2-3; tentatively, D is TRBD1 (6 bases). The V end was cut by 7 bases, the J end by 3 bases, with 14 bases between. The CDR3 covers 14 residues. Germline V lookup: CDR1 LNHDA, CDR2 SQIVND (reference sequence). CDR3 residues: CASTKRGITDTQYF. The CDR3 DNA is TGTGCCAGTACCAAAAGGGGGATTACAGATACGCAGTATTTT.